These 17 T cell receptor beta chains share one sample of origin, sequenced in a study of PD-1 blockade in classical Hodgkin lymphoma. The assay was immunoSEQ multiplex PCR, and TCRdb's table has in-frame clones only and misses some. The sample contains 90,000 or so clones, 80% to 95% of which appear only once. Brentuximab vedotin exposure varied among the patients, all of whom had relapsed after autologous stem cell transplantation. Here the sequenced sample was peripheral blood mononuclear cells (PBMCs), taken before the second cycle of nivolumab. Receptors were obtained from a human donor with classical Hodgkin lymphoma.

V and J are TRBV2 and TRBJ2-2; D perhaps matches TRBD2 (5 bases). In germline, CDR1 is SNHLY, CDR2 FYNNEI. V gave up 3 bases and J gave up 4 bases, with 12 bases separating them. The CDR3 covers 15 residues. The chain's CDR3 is CASSDVTSITGELFF. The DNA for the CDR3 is TGTGCCAGCAGTGATGTTACTAGTATCACCGGGGAGCTGTTTTTT.

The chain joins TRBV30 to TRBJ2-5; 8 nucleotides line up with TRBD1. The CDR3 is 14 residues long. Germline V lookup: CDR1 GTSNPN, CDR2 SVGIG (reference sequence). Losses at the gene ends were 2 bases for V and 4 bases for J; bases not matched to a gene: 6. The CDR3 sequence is CAWSSNRGRETQYF. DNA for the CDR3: TGTGCCTGGAGTAGCAACAGGGGGAGAGAGACCCAGTACTTC.

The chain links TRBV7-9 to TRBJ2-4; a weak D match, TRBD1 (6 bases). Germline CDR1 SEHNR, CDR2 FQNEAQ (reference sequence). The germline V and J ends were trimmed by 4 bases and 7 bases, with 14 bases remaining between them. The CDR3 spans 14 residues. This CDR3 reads CASSSNTGWNIQYF. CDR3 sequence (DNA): TGTGCCAGCAGCTCAAATACAGGGTGGAACATTCAGTACTTC.

As DNA, the CDR3 is TGTGCCTGGAGTGGCCTAGCGGCCACAGATACGCAGTATTTT. This translates into CAWSGLAATDTQYF. The chain employs TRBV30 and TRBJ2-3; TRBD2 aligns across 7 bases. The J segment lost 2 bases and the V segment lost 1 base, leaving 3 bases of the junction unmatched. The CDR3 runs to 14 residues. Germline-derived CDR1 and CDR2 are GTSNPN and SVGIG (reference sequence).

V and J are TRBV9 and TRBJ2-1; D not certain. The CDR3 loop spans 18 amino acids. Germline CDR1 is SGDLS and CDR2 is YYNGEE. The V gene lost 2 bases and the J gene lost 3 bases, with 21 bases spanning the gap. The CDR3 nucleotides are TGTGCCAGCAGCGTTTCCCCTCGCTGGGGATCCAGCTACAATGAGCAGTTCTTC. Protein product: CASSVSPRWGSSYNEQFF.

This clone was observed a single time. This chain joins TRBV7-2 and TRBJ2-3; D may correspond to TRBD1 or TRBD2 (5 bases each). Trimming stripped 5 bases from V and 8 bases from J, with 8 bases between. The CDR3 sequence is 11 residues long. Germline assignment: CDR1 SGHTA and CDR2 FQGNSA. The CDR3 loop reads CASSQRGTQYF. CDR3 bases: TGTGCCAGCAGCCAGAGGGGTACGCAGTATTTT.

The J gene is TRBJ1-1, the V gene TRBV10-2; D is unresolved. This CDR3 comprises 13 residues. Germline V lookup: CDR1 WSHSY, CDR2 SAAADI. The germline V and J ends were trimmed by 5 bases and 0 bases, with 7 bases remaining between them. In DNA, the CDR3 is TGCGCCAGCAGTAGGACGGTGAACACTGAAGCTTTCTTT. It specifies CASSRTVNTEAFF.

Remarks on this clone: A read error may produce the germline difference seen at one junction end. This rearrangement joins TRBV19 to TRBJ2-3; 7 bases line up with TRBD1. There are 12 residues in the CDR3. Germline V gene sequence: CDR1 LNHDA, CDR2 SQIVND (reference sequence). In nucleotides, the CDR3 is TGTGCCAGTAGTACAGGGGGTTTCTGGATGAATTTT. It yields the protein CASSTGGFWMNF.

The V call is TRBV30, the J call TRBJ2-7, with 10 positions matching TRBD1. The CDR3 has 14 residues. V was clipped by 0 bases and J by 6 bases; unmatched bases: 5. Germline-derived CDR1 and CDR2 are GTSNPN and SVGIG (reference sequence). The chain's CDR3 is CAWSVLGQGLEQYF. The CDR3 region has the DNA TGTGCCTGGAGTGTACTGGGACAGGGGCTCGAGCAGTACTTC.

CDR3 bases: TGTGCCAGCCCGAAAGACACCGGGGAGCTGTTTTTT. Residues: CASPKDTGELFF. The chain uses TRBV7-9 and TRBJ2-2; D gene unclear. Trimming shortened V by 8 bases and J by 3 bases, and 7 bases separated the two germline ends. Germline-derived CDR1 and CDR2 are SEHNR and FQNEAQ (reference sequence). This CDR3 region has 12 residues.

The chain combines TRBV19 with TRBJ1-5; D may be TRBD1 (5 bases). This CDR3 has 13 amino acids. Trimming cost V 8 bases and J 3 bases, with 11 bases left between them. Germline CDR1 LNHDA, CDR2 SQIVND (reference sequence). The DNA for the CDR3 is TGTGCCAGTGCCGGGACCCACAATCAGCCCCAGCATTTT. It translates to CASAGTHNQPQHF.

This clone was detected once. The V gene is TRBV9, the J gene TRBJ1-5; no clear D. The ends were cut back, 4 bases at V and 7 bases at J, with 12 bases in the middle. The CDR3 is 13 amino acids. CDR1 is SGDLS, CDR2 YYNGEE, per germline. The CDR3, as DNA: TGTGCCAGCAGCCCCGACCAGCGGCAGCCCCAGCATTTT. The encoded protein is CASSPDQRQPQHF.

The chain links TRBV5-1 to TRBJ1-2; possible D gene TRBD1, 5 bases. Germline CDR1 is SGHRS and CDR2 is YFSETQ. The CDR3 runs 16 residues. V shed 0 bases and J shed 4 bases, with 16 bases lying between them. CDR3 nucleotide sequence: TGCGCCAGCAGCTTGGCCCGGGGCGGAGGAGCCTATGGCTACACCTTC. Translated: CASSLARGGGAYGYTF.

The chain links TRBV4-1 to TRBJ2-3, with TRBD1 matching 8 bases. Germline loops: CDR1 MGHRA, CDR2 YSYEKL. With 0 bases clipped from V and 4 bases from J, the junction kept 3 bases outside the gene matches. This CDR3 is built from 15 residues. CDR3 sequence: CASSQEDRGSDTQYF. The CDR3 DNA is TGCGCCAGCAGCCAAGAAGACAGGGGTTCAGATACGCAGTATTTT.

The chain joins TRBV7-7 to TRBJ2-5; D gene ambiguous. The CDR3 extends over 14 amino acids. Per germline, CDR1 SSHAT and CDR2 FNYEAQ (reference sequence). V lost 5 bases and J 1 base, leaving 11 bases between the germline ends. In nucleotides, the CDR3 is TGTGCCAGCAGCCTAGACCAGGCCCAAGAGACCCAGTACTTC. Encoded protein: CASSLDQAQETQYF.

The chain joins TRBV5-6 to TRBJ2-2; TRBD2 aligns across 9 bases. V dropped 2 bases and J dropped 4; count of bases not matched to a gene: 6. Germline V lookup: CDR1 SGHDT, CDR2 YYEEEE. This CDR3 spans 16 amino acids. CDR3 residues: CASSFPAGGPTGELFF. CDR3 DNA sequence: TGTGCCAGCAGCTTCCCGGCGGGAGGGCCCACCGGGGAGCTGTTTTTT.

The CDR3 reads CSVEGGLAGADTQYF. Here the CDR3 DNA reads TGCAGCGTTGAAGGGGGACTAGCGGGAGCTGATACGCAGTATTTT. The chain couples TRBV29-1 to TRBJ2-3, with 14 nucleotides matching TRBD2. This CDR3 comprises 15 residues. Trimming took 1 base from V and 6 from J; bases not matched to a gene: 3. Germline V gene sequence: CDR1 SQVTM, CDR2 ANQGSEA.